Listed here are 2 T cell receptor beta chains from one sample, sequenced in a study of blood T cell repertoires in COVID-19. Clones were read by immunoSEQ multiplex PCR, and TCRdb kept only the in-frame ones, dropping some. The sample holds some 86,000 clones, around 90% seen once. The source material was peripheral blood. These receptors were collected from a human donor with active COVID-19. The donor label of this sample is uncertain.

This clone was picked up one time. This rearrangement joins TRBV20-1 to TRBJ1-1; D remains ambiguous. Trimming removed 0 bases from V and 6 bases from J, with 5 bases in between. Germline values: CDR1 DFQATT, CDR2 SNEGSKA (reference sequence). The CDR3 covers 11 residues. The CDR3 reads CSARDEAEAFF. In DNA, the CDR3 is TGCAGTGCTAGAGATGAGGCTGAAGCTTTCTTT.

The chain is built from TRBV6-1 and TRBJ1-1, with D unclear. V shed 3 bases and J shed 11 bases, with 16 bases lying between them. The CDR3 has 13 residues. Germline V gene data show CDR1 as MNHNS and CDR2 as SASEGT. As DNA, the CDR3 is TGTGCCAGCAGTGATGTCGCGGAAACGTGGGCTTTCTTT. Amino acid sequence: CASSDVAETWAFF.